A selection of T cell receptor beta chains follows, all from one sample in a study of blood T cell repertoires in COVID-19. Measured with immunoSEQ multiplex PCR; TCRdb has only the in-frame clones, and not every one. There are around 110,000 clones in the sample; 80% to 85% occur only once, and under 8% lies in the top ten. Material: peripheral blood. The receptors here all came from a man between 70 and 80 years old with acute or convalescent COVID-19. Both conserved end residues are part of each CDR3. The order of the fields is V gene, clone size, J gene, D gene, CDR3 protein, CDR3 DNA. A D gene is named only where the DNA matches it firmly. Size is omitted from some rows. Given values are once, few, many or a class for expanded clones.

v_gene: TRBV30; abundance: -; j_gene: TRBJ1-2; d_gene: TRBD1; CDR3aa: CAWSLQGNYGYTF; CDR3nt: TGTGCCTGGAGTTTACAGGGGAACTATGGCTACACCTTC
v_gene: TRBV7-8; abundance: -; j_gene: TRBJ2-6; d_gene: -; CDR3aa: CALSRGGANVLTF; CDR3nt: TGTGCCCTAAGTCGGGGAGGGGCCAACGTCCTGACTTTC
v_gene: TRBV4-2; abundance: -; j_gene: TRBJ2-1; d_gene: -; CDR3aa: CASSQAAGGSDNEQFF; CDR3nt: TGTGCCAGCAGCCAGGCGGCAGGGGGGTCCGACAATGAGCAGTTCTTC
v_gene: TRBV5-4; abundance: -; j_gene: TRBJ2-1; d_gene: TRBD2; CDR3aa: CASSLDTSVYNEQFF; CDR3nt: TGTGCCAGCAGCTTGGATACTAGCGTCTACAATGAGCAGTTCTTC
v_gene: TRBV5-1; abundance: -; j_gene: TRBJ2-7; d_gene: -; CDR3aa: CASSPAGGEQYF; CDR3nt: TGCGCCAGCAGCCCGGCCGGGGGAGAGCAGTACTTC
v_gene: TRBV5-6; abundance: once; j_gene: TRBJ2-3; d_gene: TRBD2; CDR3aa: CASSFELAGGTDTQYF; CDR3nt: TGTGCCAGCAGCTTCGAACTAGCGGGAGGGACAGATACGCAGTATTTT
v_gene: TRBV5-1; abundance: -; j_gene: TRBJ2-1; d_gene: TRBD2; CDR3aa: CASSRLAGKYNEQFF; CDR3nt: TGCGCCAGCAGCCGTCTAGCGGGGAAATACAATGAGCAGTTCTTC
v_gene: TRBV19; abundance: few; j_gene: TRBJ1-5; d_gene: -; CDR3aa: CASTLTAGNNQPQHF; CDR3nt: TGTGCCAGTACCTTGACAGCAGGAAACAATCAGCCCCAGCATTTT
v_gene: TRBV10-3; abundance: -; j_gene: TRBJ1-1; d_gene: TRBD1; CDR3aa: CAIMGQVNTEAFF; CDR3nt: TGTGCCATCATGGGACAGGTGAACACTGAAGCTTTCTTT
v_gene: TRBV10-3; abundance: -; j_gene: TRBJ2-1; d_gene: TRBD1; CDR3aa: CAIHGTGGMNEQFF; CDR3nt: TGTGCCATCCACGGGACAGGGGGCATGAATGAGCAGTTCTTC
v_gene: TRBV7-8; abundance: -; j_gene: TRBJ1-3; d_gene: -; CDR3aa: CASSFQGTPGNTIYF; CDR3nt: TGTGCCAGCAGCTTCCAGGGTACCCCTGGAAACACCATATATTTT
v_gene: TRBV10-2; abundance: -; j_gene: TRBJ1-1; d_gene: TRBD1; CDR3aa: CASSPGQGIAEAFF; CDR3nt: TGCGCCAGCAGCCCGGGACAGGGGATCGCTGAAGCTTTCTTT
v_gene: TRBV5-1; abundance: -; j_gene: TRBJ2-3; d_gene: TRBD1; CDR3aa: CASSATGESVTDTQYF; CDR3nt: TGCGCCAGCAGCGCAACAGGGGAAAGCGTCACAGATACGCAGTATTTT
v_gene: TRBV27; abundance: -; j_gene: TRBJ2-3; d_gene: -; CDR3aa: CASRAPGGDTQYF; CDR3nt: TGTGCCAGCAGGGCTCCCGGGGGAGATACGCAGTATTTT
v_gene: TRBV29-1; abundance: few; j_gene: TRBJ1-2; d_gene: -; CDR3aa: CSTYRGNGYTF; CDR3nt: TGCAGTACCTATAGGGGAAATGGCTACACCTTC
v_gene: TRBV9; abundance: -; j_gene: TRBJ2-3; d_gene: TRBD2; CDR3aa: CASSVATGGRDTQYF; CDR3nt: TGTGCCAGCAGCGTAGCGACGGGGGGACGAGATACGCAGTATTTT
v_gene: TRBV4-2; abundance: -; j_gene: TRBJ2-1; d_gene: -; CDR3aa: CASSQYRDNEQFF; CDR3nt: TGTGCCAGCAGCCAATACAGGGATAATGAGCAGTTCTTC
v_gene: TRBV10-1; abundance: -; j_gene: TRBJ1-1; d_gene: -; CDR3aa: CASSGSRVNTEAFF; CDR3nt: TGCGCCAGCAGTGGAAGTCGGGTAAACACTGAAGCTTTCTTT
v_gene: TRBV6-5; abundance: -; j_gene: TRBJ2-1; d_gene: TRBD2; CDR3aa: CASSYTRGGYDNEQFF; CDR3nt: TGTGCCAGCAGTTACACGCGGGGGGGATACGACAATGAGCAGTTCTTC
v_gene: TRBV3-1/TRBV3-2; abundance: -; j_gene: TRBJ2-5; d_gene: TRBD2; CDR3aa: CASSQRTSGQETQYF; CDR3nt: TGTGCCAGCAGCCAGCGGACTAGCGGCCAAGAGACCCAGTACTTC
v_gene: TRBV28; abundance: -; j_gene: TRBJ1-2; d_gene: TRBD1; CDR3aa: CASRPGQVDGYTF; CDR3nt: TGTGCCAGCAGACCCGGACAGGTCGATGGCTACACCTTC
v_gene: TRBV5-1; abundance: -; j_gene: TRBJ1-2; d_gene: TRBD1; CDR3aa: CASRPQGALNYGYTF; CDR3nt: TGCGCCAGCAGACCACAGGGGGCTCTAAACTATGGCTACACCTTC
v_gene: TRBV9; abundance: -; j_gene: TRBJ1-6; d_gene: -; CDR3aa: CASSVDMGGNSPLHF; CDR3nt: TGTGCCAGCAGCGTAGATATGGGGGGTAATTCACCCCTCCACTTT
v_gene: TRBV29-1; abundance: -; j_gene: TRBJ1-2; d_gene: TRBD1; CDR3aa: CSVDRGQGTEGYTF; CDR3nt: TGCAGCGTTGATAGGGGACAGGGAACGGAAGGCTACACCTTC
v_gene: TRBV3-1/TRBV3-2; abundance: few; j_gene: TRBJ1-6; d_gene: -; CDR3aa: CASSQDADNSPLHF; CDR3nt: TGTGCCAGCAGCCAAGATGCAGATAATTCACCCCTCCACTTT
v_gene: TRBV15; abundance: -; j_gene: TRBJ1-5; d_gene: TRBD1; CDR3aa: CATSRSSGTVNQPQHF; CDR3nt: TGTGCCACCAGCAGATCCTCGGGGACAGTCAATCAGCCCCAGCATTTT
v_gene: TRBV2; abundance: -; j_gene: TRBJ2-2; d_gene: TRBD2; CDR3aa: CASRGGSGISGELFF; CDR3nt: TGTGCCAGCAGGGGGGGTAGCGGGATTTCCGGGGAGCTGTTTTTT
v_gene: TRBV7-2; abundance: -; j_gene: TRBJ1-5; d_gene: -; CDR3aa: CASSSSGMGQPQHF; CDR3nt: TGTGCCAGCAGCTCATCGGGAATGGGACAGCCCCAGCATTTT
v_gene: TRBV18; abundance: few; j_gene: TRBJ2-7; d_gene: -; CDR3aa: CASSQGNTDEQYF; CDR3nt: TGTGCCAGCTCACAGGGGAATACGGACGAGCAGTACTTC
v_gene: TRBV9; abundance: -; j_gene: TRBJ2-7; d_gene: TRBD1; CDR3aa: CASSVGGTGGSYEQYF; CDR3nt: TGTGCCAGCAGCGTAGGTGGGACAGGGGGCTCCTACGAGCAGTACTTC
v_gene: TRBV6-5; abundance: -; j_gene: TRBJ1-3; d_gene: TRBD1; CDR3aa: CASSWTGSGNTIYF; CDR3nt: TGTGCCAGCAGTTGGACAGGGTCTGGAAACACCATATATTTT
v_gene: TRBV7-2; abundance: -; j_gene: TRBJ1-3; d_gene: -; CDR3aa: CASSPAARTIYF; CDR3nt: TGTGCCAGCAGTCCCGCGGCCCGGACCATATATTTT
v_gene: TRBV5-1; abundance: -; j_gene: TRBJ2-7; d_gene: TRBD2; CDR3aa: CASRGGTSGTYEQYF; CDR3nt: TGCGCCAGCAGAGGAGGGACTAGCGGCACCTACGAGCAGTACTTC
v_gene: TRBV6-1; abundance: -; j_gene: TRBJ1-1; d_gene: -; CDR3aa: CASSEALRPGDEAFF; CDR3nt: TGTGCCAGCAGTGAAGCGTTGCGACCGGGAGACGAAGCTTTCTTT
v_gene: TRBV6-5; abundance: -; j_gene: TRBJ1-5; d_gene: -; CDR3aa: CASSYGFNQPQHF; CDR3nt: TGTGCCAGCAGTTACGGCTTCAATCAGCCCCAGCATTTT
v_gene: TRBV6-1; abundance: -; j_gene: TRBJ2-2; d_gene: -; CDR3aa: CASSEIVGGTGELFF; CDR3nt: TGTGCCAGCAGTGAAATCGTGGGGGGCACCGGGGAGCTGTTTTTT
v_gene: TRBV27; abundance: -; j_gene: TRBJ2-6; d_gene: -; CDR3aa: CASRDSFSSGANVLTF; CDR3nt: TGTGCCAGCAGAGACAGTTTCAGCTCTGGGGCCAACGTCCTGACTTTC
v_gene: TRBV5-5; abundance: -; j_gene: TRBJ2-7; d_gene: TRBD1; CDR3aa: CASSPRGPGGPYEQYF; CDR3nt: TGTGCCAGCAGCCCCCGAGGTCCAGGGGGCCCCTACGAGCAGTACTTC
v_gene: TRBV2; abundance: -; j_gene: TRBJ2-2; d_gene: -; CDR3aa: CASGRGGTGELFF; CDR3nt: TGTGCCAGCGGGAGAGGGGGCACCGGGGAGCTGTTTTTT
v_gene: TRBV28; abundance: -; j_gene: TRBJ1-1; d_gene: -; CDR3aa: CASSQFPEAFF; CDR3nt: TGTGCCAGCAGTCAGTTCCCTGAAGCTTTCTTT
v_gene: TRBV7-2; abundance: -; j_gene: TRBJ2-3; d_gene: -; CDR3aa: CASRSDLTDTQYF; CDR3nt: TGTGCCAGCAGGTCCGACTTGACAGATACGCAGTATTTT
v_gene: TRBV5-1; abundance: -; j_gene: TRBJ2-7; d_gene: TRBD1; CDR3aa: CASSIGTADHEQYF; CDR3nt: TGCGCCAGCAGCATCGGGACAGCAGACCACGAGCAGTACTTC
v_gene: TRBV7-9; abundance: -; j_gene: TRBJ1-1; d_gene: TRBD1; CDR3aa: CASSLGQGTEAFF; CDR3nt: TGTGCCAGCAGCTTGGGACAGGGGACTGAAGCTTTCTTT
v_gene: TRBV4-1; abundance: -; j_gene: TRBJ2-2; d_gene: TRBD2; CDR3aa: CASSQPSNGRRGTGELFF; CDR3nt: TGCGCCAGCAGCCAACCCTCCAACGGGAGGAGGGGCACCGGGGAGCTGTTTTTT
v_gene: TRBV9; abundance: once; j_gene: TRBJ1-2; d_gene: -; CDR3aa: CASSPRTAVPGYTF; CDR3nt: TGTGCCAGCAGCCCACGGACAGCGGTCCCTGGCTACACCTTC
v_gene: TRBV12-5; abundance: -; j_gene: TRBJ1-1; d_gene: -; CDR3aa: CASGTGMNTEAFF; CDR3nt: TGTGCTAGTGGTACAGGGATGAACACTGAAGCTTTCTTT
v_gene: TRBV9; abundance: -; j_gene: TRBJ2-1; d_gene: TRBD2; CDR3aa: CASSRIAGHTNEQFF; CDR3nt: TGTGCCAGCAGCAGAATAGCGGGACATACGAATGAGCAGTTCTTC
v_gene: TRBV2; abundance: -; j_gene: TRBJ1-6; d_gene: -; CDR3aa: CASGRTPRNSPLHF; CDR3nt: TGTGCCAGCGGGAGGACGCCCAGGAATTCACCCCTCCACTTT